This T cell receptor (beta chain) emerged from a study of beta chain features in type 1 diabetes (dated by TCRdb to 2016 to 2019). The study in broad terms: No differences in mean age, gender distribution, total cell number or subset yield were found between patients and healthy donors. A total of roughly 100 million sorted cells were examined across all samples, and RNA yield correlated strongly with the number of cells per subset. The study compared TCRB repertoires of sorted circulating CD4+ T cell subsets between recently diagnosed type 1 diabetes patients and matched healthy donors. Naive and central memory subsets were obtained from all 30 or so donors, but regulatory and stem cell-like memory subsets were isolated from only 8 patients and roughly 8 healthy donors.

Broader findings and caveats from the paper: Fewer insertions and more nucleotide deletions at VDJ recombination sites were observed in patients with type 1 diabetes, implying thymic rearrangement abnormalities. Because cDNA was sequenced instead of genomic DNA, activated cells with high expression could be over-represented, although the groups did not differ in activation or CD3 levels. The naive, central memory and regulatory TCRB repertoires appeared to resemble one another more closely among patients than among healthy donors. PCR might favor shorter templates, but patient and control samples were amplified and corrected together, so any skew would affect both groups equally. Only small numbers of individuals were included in the HLA sub-analyses, which left unresolved whether HLA type had any influence on TCRB rearrangement. Type 1 diabetes patients showed a moderate but significant shortening of TCRB CDR3 length in all four CD4+ subsets.

Each donor gave one peripheral blood draw, averaging roughly 120 mL, which was collected into heparinised tubes. A BD FACSAria II was used to sort naive, central memory, regulatory and stem cell-like memory CD4+ T cells with a panel that included CD45RO, CCR7, CD25, CD127, CD95 and CD27. Purity was above 95% for every sorted population. PBMCs were isolated immediately by Lymphoprep density gradient centrifugation and stained directly without culture. So that batch effects would be minimized, each experiment stained and sorted samples in pairs, pairing one healthy donor with one patient. Concerning this clone: No antigen is known for it. Base-call qualities are not available, and no considerably larger clone is one nucleotide away.

The entire amount of isolated RNA was reverse transcribed using the High Capacity cDNA Reverse Transcription Kit, so the sequenced TCRB transcripts were expressed ones. Deep immunoSEQ sequencing was applied to naive, central memory and regulatory T cell samples, giving an average of approximately 3.8 million total reads per sample. After sorted cells were lysed in RLT buffer, RNA was extracted with DNase-treated RNeasy Micro or Mini kits, with the choice depending on cell number. To prevent cross-contamination, each cell subset was processed individually, whereas patient and healthy donor samples were processed jointly. Using the immunoSEQ multiplex PCR, TCRB sequences were amplified from cDNA into 87-bp fragments spanning the CDR3 region. Sequencing of the amplicons was performed on the Illumina HiSeq platform. Under the source paper's analysis protocol: Synthetic template baselines were used to correct PCR bias computationally, reads within Hamming distance 2 were collapsed together, and singletons that could not be merged were discarded. Reads were aligned to IMGT to assign V, D and J genes, CDR3 length, and insertions or deletions at six rearrangement sites. Clonotype counts were normalized to sorted cell number within each subset before computing true diversity and Gini coefficients with the tcR R package. The overlap coefficient, calculated on TCRB nucleotide sequences, was used to measure repertoire sharing. Out-of-frame TCRB sequences from naive cells were analyzed as a proxy for the pre-selection repertoire. TCRdb mirrors the immuneACCESS table, restricted to in-frame sequences. Some clones are absent from its copies; in checked studies, under half trace to an unresolved V gene, and the reason for the others is unknown. The DNA was the basis for D and trimming; V, J and clone size are from that table. Within this sample are roughly 310,000 clones, with approximately 9.9% of them counted one time only. 0.015% to 0.02% of the sample is held by the ten biggest clonotypes.

This clonotype originated in a woman between 25 and 40 years old in good health. The sample comprised naive CD4+ T cells from blood. The sample's cell subset or site label is to be understood as: true naive CD4+ T cells.

The CDR3 protein: CASSLTPSGYNEQFF. The nucleotide sequence is TGTGCCAGCAGCTTAACACCTAGCGGCTACAATGAGCAGTTCTTC. The chain is encoded by TRBV7-3 joined to TRBJ2-1, with 7 central nucleotides matching TRBD2. Based on the germline V gene, the CDR1 and CDR2 sequences are SGHTA and FQGTGA. Taken from cysteine to phenylalanine, the CDR3 has 15 residues. Only the CDR3 DNA stays, 45 bases, in frame from base 1. Germline trimming amounts to 0 bases on V and 3 bases on J, with 2 as the count of junction bases outside the gene matches.